This T cell receptor beta chain was profiled in a study of blood T cell repertoires in COVID-19. Study information: The analysed material was cDNA or gDNA that came from T cells, B-cell-depleted T cells, or PBMCs.

Germline V gene sequence: CDR1 SGHVS, CDR2 FQNEAQ. The CDR3 is 15 residues long. Between the trimmed V and J ends, which lost 10 bases and 3 bases, there was a span of 19 bases. Sequenced by immunoSEQ multiplex PCR; TCRdb stores in-frame clones only, minus some. This sample has more than 40,000 clones, with over 75% found just once. The receptor's source is a man aged 65 to 79 with acute or convalescent COVID-19. Sequencing input: peripheral blood. The chain is built from TRBV7-8 and TRBJ1-5; D is perhaps TRBD1 (6 bases). The CDR3 loop reads CATQPTGYDNQPQHF. CDR3 nucleotide sequence: TGTGCCACCCAACCTACAGGGTATGACAATCAGCCCCAGCATTTT.